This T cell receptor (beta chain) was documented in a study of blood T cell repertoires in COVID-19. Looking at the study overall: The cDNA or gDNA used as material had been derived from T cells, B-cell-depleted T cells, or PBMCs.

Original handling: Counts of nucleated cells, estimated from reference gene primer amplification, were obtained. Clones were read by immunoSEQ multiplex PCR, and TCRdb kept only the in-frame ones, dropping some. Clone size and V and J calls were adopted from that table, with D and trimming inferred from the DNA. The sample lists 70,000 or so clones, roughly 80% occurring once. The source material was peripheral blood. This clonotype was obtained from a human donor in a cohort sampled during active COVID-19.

CDR3 DNA sequence: TGTGCCAGCAGCTTGGTCCTCCGAGGAGGTGGGTTAGGCTACACCTTC. It codes for CASSLVLRGGGLGYTF. V is TRBV5-4 and J is TRBJ1-2; D call uncertain. V was pared by 0 bases and J by 8 bases, with 20 bases between. The CDR3 contains 16 residues. Germline CDR1 SGHNT, CDR2 YYREEE (reference sequence).